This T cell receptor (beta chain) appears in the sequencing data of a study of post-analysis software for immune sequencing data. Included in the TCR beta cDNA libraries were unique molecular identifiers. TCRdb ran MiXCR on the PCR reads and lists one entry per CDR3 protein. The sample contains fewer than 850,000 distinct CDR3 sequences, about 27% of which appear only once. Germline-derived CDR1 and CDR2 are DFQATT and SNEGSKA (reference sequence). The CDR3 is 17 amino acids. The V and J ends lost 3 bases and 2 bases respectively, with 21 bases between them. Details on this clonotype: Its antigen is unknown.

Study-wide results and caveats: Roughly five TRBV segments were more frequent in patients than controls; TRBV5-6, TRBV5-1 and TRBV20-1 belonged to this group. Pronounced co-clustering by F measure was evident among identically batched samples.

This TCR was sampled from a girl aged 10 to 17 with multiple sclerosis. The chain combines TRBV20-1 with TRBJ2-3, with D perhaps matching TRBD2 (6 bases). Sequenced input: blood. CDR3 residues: CSASSFSSAGITDTQYF. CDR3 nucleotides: TGCAGTGCTAGTTCTTTCTCCTCGGCGGGAATCACAGATACGCAGTATTTT.